Listed below are T cell receptor beta chains from one sample, sequenced in a study of cytomegalovirus exposure and HLA in healthy donors. Using immunoSEQ multiplex PCR, the repertoire was profiled, and TCRdb retains in-frame clones only, with some absent. The repertoire holds approximately 74,000 clones, with approximately 57% as singletons. Sequences were obtained from PBMCs. These receptors all come from a man aged 25-40 years in good health and CMV-seropositive. The CDR3 runs from the conserved cysteine through the conserved F or W. D genes are given only for firm matches. Size is stated for part of the rows, as once, few or many counts, or as a class when the clone is expanded.

>TRBV6-5|TRBD1|few|TRBJ2-1
CASSYYRTGEADEQFF
TGTGCCAGCAGTTACTATCGGACAGGTGAGGCCGATGAGCAGTTCTTC
>TRBV19|-|-|TRBJ2-7
CASSGSRAEQYF
TGTGCCAGTAGTGGTTCCAGGGCCGAGCAGTACTTC
>TRBV5-6|-|-|TRBJ2-7
CADYFGPRDEQYF
TGTGCCGACTATTTCGGGCCAAGGGACGAGCAGTACTTC
>TRBV5-4|TRBD2|few|TRBJ2-2
CASSLTGRGRAGTGELFF
TGTGCCAGCAGCCTGACGGGGCGCGGGAGGGCCGGAACCGGGGAGCTGTTTTTT
>TRBV19|-|-|TRBJ2-7
CASSPQRAGSYEQYF
TGTGCCAGTAGTCCCCAGCGGGCTGGCTCCTACGAGCAGTACTTC
>TRBV11-3|-|few|TRBJ2-3
CASSFSTDTQYF
TGTGCCAGCAGCTTCTCGACAGATACGCAGTATTTT
>TRBV2|TRBD1|-|TRBJ1-1
CASSDPGQEGPWAFF
TGTGCCAGCAGCGACCCGGGACAGGAGGGCCCTTGGGCTTTCTTT
>TRBV5-1|TRBD2|-|TRBJ2-1
CASASSGTSGFSSYNEQFF
TGCGCCAGCGCCTCATCCGGGACTAGCGGGTTTAGCTCCTACAATGAGCAGTTCTTC
>TRBV6-6|TRBD1|-|TRBJ2-5
CASSPGTGTQETQYF
TGTGCCAGCAGCCCTGGGACAGGGACTCAAGAGACCCAGTACTTC
>TRBV28|TRBD1|few|TRBJ2-7
CASSPRDRGGYEQYF
TGTGCCAGCAGTCCCCGGGACAGGGGAGGGTACGAGCAGTACTTC
>TRBV28|-|-|TRBJ2-3
CASSLTSWRRTSTDTQYF
TGTGCCAGCAGTTTGACGTCTTGGCGGAGAACTAGCACAGATACGCAGTATTTT
>TRBV4-1|TRBD1|few|TRBJ2-2
CASSHDRGTGELFF
TGCGCCAGCAGCCACGACAGGGGCACCGGGGAGCTGTTTTTT
>TRBV9|-|-|TRBJ2-7
CASSAQGSVSYEQYF
TGTGCCAGCAGCGCCCAGGGGTCTGTCTCCTACGAGCAGTACTTC
>TRBV28|-|-|TRBJ2-3
CASSLSPQGYYSTDTQYF
TGTGCCAGCAGTTTATCGCCGCAGGGTTACTACAGCACAGATACGCAGTATTTT
>TRBV29-1|-|-|TRBJ1-1
CSVRTGFEAFF
TGCAGCGTCCGCACAGGGTTTGAAGCTTTCTTT
>TRBV11-2|TRBD2|-|TRBJ2-1
CASSFGGLTGGSGNEQFF
TGTGCCAGCAGCTTCGGGGGGCTCACGGGAGGGTCGGGCAATGAGCAGTTCTTC
>TRBV5-1|TRBD2|-|TRBJ2-5
CASSLRTSGLEETQYF
TGCGCCAGCAGCCTTCGGACTAGCGGGCTCGAAGAGACCCAGTACTTC
>TRBV15|-|-|TRBJ2-7
CATSRGAGYYEQYF
TGTGCCACCAGCAGAGGGGCAGGTTACTACGAGCAGTACTTC
>TRBV27|TRBD2|-|TRBJ2-1
CASSDRDGRVNEQFF
TGTGCCAGCAGTGACCGGGACGGGAGGGTGAATGAGCAGTTCTTC
>TRBV7-9|TRBD2|-|TRBJ2-5
CASSPLAGYQETQYF
TGTGCCAGCAGCCCCTTAGCGGGGTACCAAGAGACCCAGTACTTC